This TCR beta chain derives from a study of Ad26.COV2.S vaccination and SARS-CoV-2 variants. Study-wide background: Trial arm assignment for the donor was COV1001 Ad26.COV2.S. Ad26.COV2.S, an intramuscular injection, was given once or twice 56 days apart.

This clone occurred once. In germline, CDR1 is DFQATT, CDR2 SNEGSKA (reference sequence). The CDR3 is made up of 15 amino acids. V lost 3 bases and J lost 1; bases outside the gene matches: 7. Generated by immunoSEQ multiplex PCR, the TCRdb table keeps only in-frame clones and is missing some. The sample has some 290,000 clones, approximately 86% seen once; the top ten hold more than 1.5%. Treatment in this sample: 15 to 20 received Ad26.COV2.S at low or high dose, single or two shots; about 5 received placebo; per-sample allocation not given. Each sample was drawn 63 days after the first injection (of vaccine or placebo). Based in Boston, the donor was an adult of 18-55 years. Ad26.COV2.S expressed prefusion-stabilized spike from the original Wuhan strain.

The TCR originated in a person aged 18-65 years who received the Ad26.COV2.S COVID-19 vaccine or a placebo. Sequencing was performed on peripheral blood, taken in a trial of Ad26.COV2.S vaccine versus placebo. This chain uses TRBV20-1 with TRBJ2-7, with 9 bases that match TRBD2. CDR3 bases: TGCAGTGCTAGTAGTCTAGCGGGAAGATCCTACGAGCAGTACTTC. Its translation is CSASSLAGRSYEQYF.